This TCR beta chain is from a study of blood T cell repertoires in COVID-19 (dated by TCRdb to the early 2020s). Concerning the study at large: Samples covering the acute and convalescent phases of COVID-19 were provided by collaborators in the United States, Italy and Spain. Where available, HLA class I and class II types were taken from metadata supplied by the sample provider and were not determined by assay-based typing. The prospective study material was composed of cDNA or gDNA derived from T cells, B-cell-depleted T cells, or PBMCs. Subjects who had been exposed to COVID-19, were actively infected with it, or had recovered from it provided the deeply sampled blood TCRbeta repertoires that made up the dataset. Samples were obtained from the ongoing ImmuneRACE study (first 160 participants) and from about 1,300 subjects provided by 6 global collaborators. The repertoires were released in a freely available public database meant as a resource for research on the immune response to SARS-CoV-2. The sample metadata nearly always contained a de-identified subject ID, COVID-19 status, age in years and sex.

The CDR3 sequence holds 14 residues, the cysteine and phenylalanine included. The retained sequence is limited to the CDR3, 42 bases, with the frame set at the first base. The germline V gene (reference sequence) sets CDR1 to LNHDA and CDR2 to SQIVND. For this chain, trimming is 2 bases at the V end and 4 bases at the J end, and the number of junction bases without a gene match is 4. Participants in the prospective study were aged roughly 18 to 100 years, lived in approximately 26 United States geographic areas, and enrolled through a virtual design. To assign participants to cohorts, the prospective study relied on clinical history that participants themselves reported in a screening survey and a study questionnaire. A participant counted as exposed if, within 2 weeks of entering the study, that participant had been in contact with someone who had a PCR-confirmed or clinician-diagnosed COVID-19 case. In the prospective study, whole blood, serum and a nasopharyngeal or oropharyngeal swab were collected from each participant by mobile phlebotomists. Prospective study participants could optionally give additional blood draws and questionnaires over an approximately 2-month period. Blood samples from the prospective study were shipped frozen or at room temperature prior to DNA extraction.

The paper's findings and limits, for the study overall: The amount of clinical and demographic metadata varied by source and participant and was provided uncurated.

As concerns this clone: Its antigen is still unknown. No much larger clone is present one base from it, and per-base qualities are unavailable.

TCRbeta CDR3 regions were amplified from genomic DNA using the immunoSEQ Assay, a bias-controlled multiplex PCR. The authors processed their data as follows. Nucleated cell counts per sample were estimated from amplification of reference gene primers within the assay. To quantify the absolute abundance of each unique TCRbeta CDR3 rearrangement, sequence reads were collapsed and filtered. Productive Simpson clonality was computed per sample as the square root of Simpson's diversity index over productive rearrangements. TCRdb holds this immuneACCESS table with in-frame rearrangements only. Some clones are missing; in checked studies, unresolved V genes explain under half, and the rest has no known cause. V, J and clone size derive from that table, while D and trimming were established from the DNA sequence. This sample has about 140,000 clones in its table, and about 84% of those were observed once. The top ten constitute 1.5% to 2% of the sample.

The receptor was derived from a woman between 18 and 29 years old who had been exposed to COVID-19. The specimen sequenced was PBMCs or T cells enriched from blood (not recorded which). Here the chain combines TRBV19 and TRBJ1-1, with 7 middle bases fitting TRBD1. The CDR3 sequence is CASSIQTGSTEAFF. The DNA sequence is TGTGCCAGTAGTATACAGACAGGGTCCACTGAAGCTTTCTTT. The reference TRBV19 and TRBJ1-1 proteins fill in what lies around the CDR3, so the full variable domain reads DGGITQSPKYLFRKEGQNVTLSCEQNLNHDAMYWYRQDPGQGLRLIYYSQIVNDFQKGDIAEGYSVSREKKESFPLTVTSAQKNPTAFYLCASSIQTGSTEAFFGQGTRLTVV.